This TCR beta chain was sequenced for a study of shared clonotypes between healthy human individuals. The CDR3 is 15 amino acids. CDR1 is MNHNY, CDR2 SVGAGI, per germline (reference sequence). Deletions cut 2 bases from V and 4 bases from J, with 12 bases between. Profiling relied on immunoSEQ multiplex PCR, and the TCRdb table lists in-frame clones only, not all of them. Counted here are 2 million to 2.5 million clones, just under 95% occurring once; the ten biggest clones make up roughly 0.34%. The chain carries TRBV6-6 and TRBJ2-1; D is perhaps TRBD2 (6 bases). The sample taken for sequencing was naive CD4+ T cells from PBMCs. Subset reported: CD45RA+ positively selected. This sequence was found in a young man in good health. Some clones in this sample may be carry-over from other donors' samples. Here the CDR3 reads CASSYAEGTYNEQFF. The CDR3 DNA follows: TGTGCCAGCAGTTACGCGGAGGGAACTTACAATGAGCAGTTCTTC.